The 32 T cell receptor beta chains presented below share a single source sample, sequenced in a study of cytomegalovirus exposure and HLA in healthy donors. Primers: 60 Vbeta forward and 13 Jbeta reverse. Sequencing used immunoSEQ multiplex PCR; TCRdb keeps in-frame clones, though not all of them. The sample contains under 200,000 clones, around 80% of which appear only once. Source material: PBMCs. All receptors derive from a male donor in good health and CMV-seronegative.

The CDR3 DNA follows: TGTGCCAGCAGTTATTGGGCCGACTCCTACGAGCAGTACTTC. Amino acid sequence: CASSYWADSYEQYF. This chain links TRBV6-5 with TRBJ2-7, with unresolved D. V lost 3 bases and J 0 bases, leaving 9 bases between the germline ends. Germline V gene lookup returns CDR1 MNHEY and CDR2 SVGAGI. This CDR3 is 14 amino acids long.

The chain links TRBV10-2 to TRBJ2-5; maybe TRBD2 (5 bases). Trimming left V 6 bases short and J 5 bases short, with 13 bases between. The germline V gene encodes CDR1 WSHSY and CDR2 SAAADI. The CDR3 extends over 13 amino acids. In DNA, the CDR3 is TGCGCCAGCAGGCCGGCGGGTGGGGAGACCCAGTACTTC. Its translation: CASRPAGGETQYF.

The chain joins TRBV19 to TRBJ2-1; possibly TRBD2 for D (6 bases). The CDR3 totals 16 residues. Trimming removed 2 bases from V and 7 bases from J, with 18 bases in between. CDR1 and CDR2 (germline): LNHDA, SQIVND (reference sequence). CDR3 nucleotide sequence: TGTGCCAGTAGTATATCACCGGGAGCCATGGTGAATGAGCAGTTCTTC. Protein sequence: CASSISPGAMVNEQFF. Full variable domain (remainder filled in from reference TRBV19 and TRBJ2-1): DGGITQSPKYLFRKEGQNVTLSCEQNLNHDAMYWYRQDPGQGLRLIYYSQIVNDFQKGDIAEGYSVSREKKESFPLTVTSAQKNPTAFYLCASSISPGAMVNEQFFGPGTRLTVL.

This sequence joins TRBV6-1 and TRBJ1-1, with D perhaps matching TRBD1 (5 bases). Germline CDR1 MNHNS, CDR2 SASEGT. The CDR3 extends over 15 amino acids. V dropped 2 bases and J dropped 1 base, with 11 bases sitting between them. The CDR3 region is CASSEWAGRNTEAFF. CDR3 bases: TGTGCCAGCAGTGAATGGGCGGGGCGGAACACTGAAGCTTTCTTT.

This clone occurred once. The chain recombines TRBV2 with TRBJ1-3; D is possibly TRBD1 (6 bases). Germline-derived CDR1 and CDR2 are SNHLY and FYNNEI. Trimming left V 6 bases short and J 2 bases short, with 17 bases between. This CDR3 is built from 16 residues. In DNA form, the CDR3 reads TGTGCCAGCAGCGTATCTCAGGGGATGGCTGGAAACACCATATATTTT. Amino acid sequence: CASSVSQGMAGNTIYF.

This chain joins TRBV14 and TRBJ1-4; no clear D. With 0 bases removed from V and 8 bases from J, the gap between germline ends came to 10 bases. CDR3 length: 14 amino acids. Germline-derived CDR1 and CDR2 are SGHDN and FVKESK. The CDR3 protein is CASSQDNPGEKLFF. CDR3 in DNA: TGTGCCAGCAGCCAAGATAACCCCGGGGAAAAACTGTTTTTT.

The genes are TRBV5-3 and TRBJ2-1; 8 bases map to TRBD2. TRBV5-3 qualifies as an ORF whose function is uncertain. The CDR3 covers 15 residues. V was pared by 2 bases and J by 4 bases, with 5 bases of the junction left unmatched. The CDR3 DNA sequence: TGTGCCAGAAGCTTACTAGCGGAGACGTACAATGAGCAGTTCTTC. This gives the protein CARSLLAETYNEQFF.

The gene calls are TRBV10-1 and TRBJ1-5; 9 bases map to TRBD1. This CDR3 region has 16 residues. The germline V gene has CDR1 WNHNN and CDR2 SYGVQD (reference sequence). J gave up 5 bases and V 9 bases, and 14 bases lay outside the gene matches. The CDR3 region is CASHVPYRGHDQPQHF. The CDR3 bases are TGCGCCAGTCACGTCCCTTACAGGGGGCACGATCAGCCCCAGCATTTT.

V is TRBV29-1 and J is TRBJ1-1, with 7 bases fitting TRBD1. The germline V gene encodes CDR1 SQVTM and CDR2 ANQGSEA. This CDR3 is built from 16 residues. V lost 2 bases to trimming and J lost 5 bases; unmatched junction nucleotides: 14. The chain's CDR3 is CSVERDRTGVVTEAFF. CDR3 nucleotide sequence: TGCAGCGTTGAAAGGGATAGAACAGGGGTGGTGACTGAAGCTTTCTTT.

The chain links TRBV7-6 to TRBJ2-3, with 7 bases fitting TRBD2. The CDR3 spans 15 residues. CDR1 SGHVS and CDR2 FNYEAQ come from the germline V gene. The junction had 5 bases not matched to a gene; V was cut back by 1 base and J by 4 bases. CDR3 sequence: CASSLVTRGADTQYF. CDR3 coding DNA: TGTGCCAGCAGCTTAGTTACCCGGGGGGCAGATACGCAGTATTTT.

V usage is TRBV2 and J usage is TRBJ2-5, with a weak D call TRBD2 (6 bases). The J call may be incorrect, as the DNA end agrees better with TRBJ2-7. Germline CDR1 SNHLY, CDR2 FYNNEI. This CDR3 has 14 amino acids. CDR3 in DNA: TGTGCCAGCAGTGCAAGGGGACTTCTTTACGAGCAGTACTTC. As protein: CASSARGLLYEQYF.

The chain employs TRBV20-1 and TRBJ1-2; D remains unclear. Germline assignment: CDR1 DFQATT and CDR2 SNEGSKA (reference sequence). This CDR3 contains 11 residues. Between the trimmed V and J ends, which lost 8 bases and 2 bases, there was a span of 9 bases. CDR3 in amino acids: CSYPGNYGYTF. CDR3 bases: TGCAGTTATCCGGGGAACTATGGCTACACCTTC.

The rearrangement links TRBV5-5 to TRBJ1-2, with no clear D. Germline CDR1 and CDR2: SGHKS and YYEKEE (reference sequence). V was shortened by 0 bases and J by 8 bases, with 11 bases between the two germline ends. CDR3 length equals 13 residues. The CDR3 region has the DNA TGTGCCAGCAGCTTGGATTTTAGCCGGGGCTACACCTTC. Amino acids: CASSLDFSRGYTF.

This clone has only a few counts. The chain is built from TRBV7-9 and TRBJ2-5, with a weak D call TRBD2 (5 bases). The length of the CDR3 is 14 residues. Germline loops: CDR1 SEHNR, CDR2 FQNEAQ (reference sequence). V was clipped by 5 bases and J by 5 bases, with 15 bases between them. In DNA form, the CDR3 reads TGTGCCAGCAGCCCACGCGACACGGGGGAGACCCAGTACTTC. Translating gives CASSPRDTGETQYF.

The chain recombines TRBV19 with TRBJ2-2, with D perhaps TRBD1 (6 bases). CDR3 size: 15 residues. The V gene's germline CDR1 is LNHDA and CDR2 SQIVND (reference sequence). Between the trimmed V and J ends, which lost 8 bases and 4 bases, there was a span of 17 bases. CDR3 nucleotides: TGTGCCAGTTCTTTCGGGACACCCATCACCGGGGAGCTGTTTTTT. Its translation: CASSFGTPITGELFF.

This clone has just a few counts. The genes are TRBV4-1 and TRBJ2-6; D perhaps matches TRBD1 (5 bases). The V end lost 1 base, the J end lost 1 base, and 5 bases lay between the germline ends. The length of the CDR3 is 15 residues. CDR1 and CDR2 from the germline V gene are MGHRA and YSYEKL. Here the CDR3 reads CASSQAGSGANVLTF. DNA for the CDR3: TGCGCCAGCAGCCAAGCAGGGTCTGGGGCCAACGTCCTGACTTTC.

The chain employs TRBV4-3 and TRBJ1-2, with D possibly TRBD1 on 5 matching bases. V lost 1 base to trimming and J lost 13 bases, with 13 bases between them. The germline V gene has CDR1 LGHNA and CDR2 YSLEER. This CDR3 spans 12 amino acids. CDR3 protein: CASSQGQGPSTF. Here the CDR3 DNA reads TGCGCCAGCAGCCAAGGCCAGGGCCCCTCCACCTTC.

This clone was counted a single time. The rearrangement links TRBV6-5 to TRBJ2-5, with 7 bases lining up with TRBD1. Germline trimming cut 5 bases from V and 8 bases from J; bases unmatched to any gene: 14. The CDR3 runs to 15 residues. Per the germline V gene, CDR1 is MNHEY and CDR2 is SVGAGI. CDR3 in amino acids: CASSPMTGTRGTQYF. The CDR3 DNA reads TGTGCCAGCAGTCCAATGACAGGGACCCGGGGTACCCAGTACTTC.

This clone was seen a handful of times. The V gene is TRBV7-3, the J gene TRBJ2-3; possibly TRBD2 for D (5 bases). Per the germline V gene, CDR1 is SGHTA and CDR2 is FQGTGA. This CDR3 spans 16 amino acids. Between the trimmed V and J ends, which lost 7 bases and 2 bases, there was a span of 19 bases. CDR3 sequence (DNA): TGTGCCAGCAAAGCGACCCTGGAGCGGCCCACAGATACGCAGTATTTT. Residues: CASKATLERPTDTQYF.

The gene calls are TRBV7-6 and TRBJ2-3; 13 bases fit TRBD2. Trimming removed 5 bases from V and 2 bases from J; junction bases left unmatched: 4. The germline CDR1 and CDR2 sequences are SGHVS and FNYEAQ. The CDR3 is 16 amino acids. CDR3 DNA: TGTGCCAGCAGCCTCGGACTAGCGGGGGCCACAGATACGCAGTATTTT. This encodes CASSLGLAGATDTQYF.

The chain has TRBV10-3 and TRBJ2-4, with 15 bases identical to TRBD2. V gave up 4 bases and J gave up 3 bases; unmatched junction bases: 4. CDR1 is ENHRY and CDR2 is SYGVKD in the germline V gene. This CDR3 is 17 amino acids long. In DNA, the CDR3 is TGTGCCATCAGTGGGACTAGCGGGGGGGCTGGCAAAAACATTCAGTACTTC. Encoded protein: CAISGTSGGAGKNIQYF.

The genes are TRBV7-9 and TRBJ2-1; D is perhaps TRBD1 (6 bases). The CDR3 is 12 residues long. Germline V gives CDR1 SEHNR, CDR2 FQNEAQ (reference sequence). V shed 11 bases and J shed 9 bases, with 17 bases lying between them. The CDR3 loop is CAGETTGFEQFF. The CDR3 DNA follows: TGTGCCGGGGAAACCACAGGGTTTGAGCAGTTCTTC.

The sample holds one count of this clone. This rearrangement joins TRBV14 to TRBJ1-1; D may be TRBD1 (6 bases). The CDR3 has 14 amino acids. The ends were cut back, 2 bases at V and 8 bases at J, with 15 bases in the middle. Germline V gives CDR1 SGHDN, CDR2 FVKESK. This CDR3 reads CASSQTGYGVEAFF. In nucleotides, the CDR3 is TGTGCCAGCAGCCAAACAGGGTACGGAGTCGAAGCTTTCTTT.

This chain links TRBV14 with TRBJ2-7; D gene unclear. This CDR3 has 15 residues. Germline values: CDR1 SGHDN, CDR2 FVKESK. V was shortened by 2 bases and J by 2 bases, with 13 bases between the two germline ends. CDR3 region: CASSQTPSYPYEQYF. In nucleotides, the CDR3 is TGTGCCAGCAGCCAAACACCCTCTTATCCCTACGAGCAGTACTTC.

This clone was found a few times. This chain uses TRBV15 with TRBJ2-6, with 9 nucleotides matching TRBD1. The CDR3 is 19 residues long. V shed 4 bases and J 2 bases; nucleotides not matched to a gene: 12. In germline, CDR1 is LNHNV, CDR2 YYDKDF (reference sequence). The CDR3 region has the DNA TGTGCCACCAGCACTAGCCACGGGACAGGGTGGCCTGGGGCCAACGTCCTGACTTTC. It is translated as CATSTSHGTGWPGANVLTF.

This chain links TRBV27 with TRBJ1-5; perhaps TRBD1 as D (6 bases). V was cut by 2 bases and J by 3 bases, with 8 bases left in between. Germline values: CDR1 MNHEY, CDR2 SMNVEV (reference sequence). The CDR3 is 14 amino acids. The CDR3 region has the DNA TGTGCCAGCAGTTTAAGGACAGACAATCAGCCCCAGCATTTT. Translation: CASSLRTDNQPQHF.

The chain joins TRBV5-4 to TRBJ2-1; 7 nucleotides align to TRBD1. The V gene end was trimmed by 3 bases and the J gene end by 6 bases; junction bases not matched to a gene: 6. CDR1 SGHNT and CDR2 YYREEE come from the germline V gene (reference sequence). This CDR3 comprises 14 residues. The CDR3 DNA is TGTGCCAGCAGCTCAGGACAGGCGATCAATGAGCAGTTCTTC. Amino acid sequence: CASSSGQAINEQFF.

The chain links TRBV27 to TRBJ2-7, with D tentatively TRBD2 (5 bases). V gave up 8 bases and J gave up 3 bases, with 26 bases separating them. This CDR3 contains 17 residues. CDR1 and CDR2 (germline): MNHEY, SMNVEV (reference sequence). The CDR3 DNA sequence: TGTGCCAGCCTCTACCCCTGGAGGCGCGTCCTTGTCTACGAGCAGTACTTC. Encoded protein: CASLYPWRRVLVYEQYF.

This clone was seen a few times. The genes are TRBV6-1 and TRBJ1-2; 7 bases are a match to TRBD1. Germline loops: CDR1 MNHNS, CDR2 SASEGT. The CDR3 loop spans 14 amino acids. Germline trimming cut 4 bases from V and 4 bases from J; bases unmatched to any gene: 6. CDR3 nucleotides: TGTGCCAGCAGTGCCCAGACAGGGAGCTATGGCTACACCTTC. Translating gives CASSAQTGSYGYTF.

The rearrangement uses TRBV18 and TRBJ1-4; 11 nucleotides match TRBD1. This CDR3 has 16 residues. Germline CDR1 is KGHSH and CDR2 is LQKENI. V gave up 4 bases and J gave up 7 bases; unmatched junction bases: 8. CDR3 residues: CASSQTGQGAFEKLFF. The DNA of the CDR3 is TGTGCCAGCTCACAAACCGGACAGGGGGCGTTTGAAAAACTGTTTTTT.

This chain joins TRBV10-3 and TRBJ2-7; TRBD1 matches at 9 bases. Germline assignment: CDR1 ENHRY and CDR2 SYGVKD. CDR3 length equals 14 residues. The trim removed 7 bases at V and 2 bases at J, leaving 6 bases unmatched. CDR3 bases: TGTGCCATCAAGCCCGGGACAGGGACCTACGAGCAGTACTTC. Protein sequence: CAIKPGTGTYEQYF.

Only a few counts were recorded for this clone. The CDR3 nucleotides are TGTGCCAGCAGCCAGCAGGACAGGTCGAACACCGGGGAGCTGTTTTTT. The encoded protein is CASSQQDRSNTGELFF. This sequence joins TRBV4-2 and TRBJ2-2, with 7 positions matching TRBD1. The CDR3 covers 16 residues. Germline assignment: CDR1 LGHNA and CDR2 YNFKEQ. The V gene end was trimmed by 3 bases and the J gene end by 0 bases; junction bases not matched to a gene: 4.